These 13 T cell receptor beta chains share one sample of origin, sequenced in a study of cytomegalovirus exposure and HLA in healthy donors. The PCR used 60 Vbeta and 13 Jbeta primers. Profiled with immunoSEQ multiplex PCR; TCRdb holds only in-frame clones, not every one. The table has fewer than 150,000 clones, 65% to 80% seen once. Sequenced: PBMCs. These receptors were obtained from a woman aged 30 to 39 in good health and CMV-seronegative.

This chain uses TRBV6-6 with TRBJ1-4; perhaps TRBD1 as D (5 bases). Trimming took 3 bases from V and 6 from J, leaving 11 bases between them. Germline assignment: CDR1 MNHNY and CDR2 SVGAGI (reference sequence). CDR3 size: 14 residues. DNA for the CDR3: TGTGCCAGCAGTTATACGGGGGGGTATGAAAAACTGTTTTTT. Its protein product is CASSYTGGYEKLFF.

The gene calls are TRBV9 and TRBJ2-1, with D hard to call. CDR3 size: 15 residues. Germline V gene data show CDR1 as SGDLS and CDR2 as YYNGEE. V lost 4 bases and J lost 0, with 11 bases in between. The chain's CDR3 is CASSRLSSSYNEQFF. The CDR3 nucleotides are TGTGCCAGCAGCCGACTTAGTAGCTCCTACAATGAGCAGTTCTTC.

The chain links TRBV7-2 to TRBJ1-2; a possible D gene is TRBD1 (5 bases). Germline CDR1 and CDR2: SGHTA and FQGNSA. The V gene lost 3 bases and the J gene lost 7 bases, with 18 bases spanning the gap. The CDR3 extends over 15 amino acids. The CDR3 reads CASSFSREGLGGYTF. CDR3 bases: TGTGCCAGCAGCTTCAGCAGGGAGGGCCTAGGTGGCTACACCTTC.

The genes are TRBV9 and TRBJ2-1, with D unclear. V lost 0 bases to trimming and J lost 7 bases, with 11 bases between them. Germline CDR1 SGDLS, CDR2 YYNGEE. There are 14 residues in the CDR3. CDR3 in DNA: TGTGCCAGCAGCGTAGGGGTACGGGTAAATGAGCAGTTCTTC. This encodes CASSVGVRVNEQFF.

This chain connects TRBV6-1 to TRBJ2-5; 9 nucleotides match TRBD2. In germline, CDR1 is MNHNS, CDR2 SASEGT. V dropped 4 bases and J dropped 1; count of bases not matched to a gene: 4. The CDR3 loop spans 15 amino acids. The CDR3 DNA sequence: TGTGCCAGCAGTGGGGGTAGCGGGGGCCAAGAGACCCAGTACTTC. This encodes CASSGGSGGQETQYF.

This clone has just a few counts. V gene TRBV10-1 combines with J gene TRBJ2-7, with 7 bases lining up with TRBD2. CDR1 and CDR2 (germline): WNHNN, SYGVQD (reference sequence). After removal of 2 bases from V and 2 bases from J, the junction contained 9 bases not matched to a gene. CDR3 length: 16 residues. The DNA for the CDR3 is TGCGCCAGCAGTGAGGGGGCTAGCGGAACCCCCTACGAGCAGTACTTC. It encodes CASSEGASGTPYEQYF.

The CDR3 region is CASSISNRGSGETQYF. The CDR3 coding sequence is TGTGCCAGTAGTATTTCGAACAGGGGGTCCGGAGAGACCCAGTACTTC. V is TRBV19 and J is TRBJ2-5; 8 nucleotides match TRBD1. CDR1 and CDR2 (germline): LNHDA, SQIVND (reference sequence). V gave up 3 bases and J gave up 4 bases; unmatched junction bases: 10. There are 16 residues in the CDR3.

The J gene is TRBJ2-2, the V gene TRBV15; the D is unclear. The germline V gene encodes CDR1 LNHNV and CDR2 YYDKDF (reference sequence). Between the trimmed V and J ends, which lost 1 base and 1 base, there was a span of 4 bases. The CDR3 loop spans 14 amino acids. DNA of the CDR3: TGTGCCACCAGCAGAGCAGTGAACACCGGGGAGCTGTTTTTT. It specifies CATSRAVNTGELFF.

The gene calls are TRBV30 and TRBJ2-3; D is perhaps TRBD2 (6 bases). Germline-derived CDR1 and CDR2 are GTSNPN and SVGIG (reference sequence). There are 15 residues in the CDR3. Between the trimmed V and J ends, which lost 2 bases and 0 bases, there was a span of 12 bases. CDR3: CAWSRAGLSTDTQYF. Written as DNA, the CDR3 is TGTGCCTGGAGTCGGGCGGGACTTAGCACAGATACGCAGTATTTT. Using reference TRBV30 and TRBJ2-3 for the parts outside the CDR3, the full variable domain is SQTIHQWPATLVQPVGSPLSLECTVEGTSNPNLYWYRQAAGRGLQLLFYSVGIGQISSEVPQNLSASRPQDRQFILSSKKLLLSDSGFYLCAWSRAGLSTDTQYFGPGTRLTVL.

The V and J genes are TRBV19 and TRBJ2-3, with TRBD1 matching 8 bases. Trimming at V came to 1 base and at J to 13 bases, leaving 10 bases not matched to a gene. The CDR3 is 14 residues long. The germline V gene encodes CDR1 LNHDA and CDR2 SQIVND (reference sequence). The CDR3, as DNA: TGTGCCAGTAGTATAGTGTCGGCACAGGGGGGAGAGTATTTT. Translation: CASSIVSAQGGEYF.

The rearrangement uses TRBV7-3 and TRBJ2-3; 8 nucleotides match TRBD2. The CDR3 sequence is 16 residues long. CDR1 and CDR2 (germline): SGHTA, FQGTGA. The ends lost 3 bases at V and 1 base at J; junction bases unmatched: 6. CDR3 region: CASSFGRGGRTDTQYF. CDR3 nucleotides: TGTGCCAGCAGCTTCGGCCGGGGGGGCCGCACAGATACGCAGTATTTT.

This clone was observed a few times. The chain uses TRBV19 and TRBJ1-1; maybe TRBD1 (6 bases). The germline V gene has CDR1 LNHDA and CDR2 SQIVND (reference sequence). CDR3 length: 15 amino acids. Between the trimmed V and J ends, which lost 7 bases and 1 base, there was a span of 16 bases. CDR3 in amino acids: CASTTEGGENTEAFF. The CDR3 nucleotides are TGTGCCAGTACCACAGAGGGGGGGGAGAACACTGAAGCTTTCTTT.

The chain links TRBV9 to TRBJ1-4; TRBD1 aligns across 9 bases. CDR1 is SGDLS, CDR2 YYNGEE, per germline. Unmatched junction bases numbered 9, after V lost 3 bases and J lost 9 bases. CDR3 length: 15 residues. CDR3 bases: TGTGCCAGCAGCGGGGAGGGACAGGGTGCCCAAAAACTGTTTTTT. Its translation: CASSGEGQGAQKLFF. The full variable domain, completed using reference TRBV9 and TRBJ1-4, is DSGVTQTPKHLITATGQRVTLRCSPRSGDLSVYWYQQSLDQGLQFLIQYYNGEERAKGNILERFSAQQFPDLHSELNLSSLELGDSALYFCASSGEGQGAQKLFFGSGTQLSVL.